These 15 T cell receptor beta chains were sequenced from one sample in a study of post-analysis software for immune sequencing data. Overall study results and limits: Elevated frequency relative to controls characterized four or five TRBV segments in patients, TRBV5-6, TRBV5-1 and TRBV20-1 among them.

The antigens these receptors bind are not known. Libraries were made from TCR beta cDNA, and they carried unique molecular identifiers. TCRdb re-called the PCR reads with MiXCR, one entry per CDR3 protein. The table has 700,000 to 800,000 distinct CDR3 sequences, less than 35% seen once. The sample consisted of blood. Receptor source: a girl aged 5-17 years with multiple sclerosis.

This clonotype turned up a few times. J is TRBJ2-7 and V is TRBV11-2; 16 positions agree with TRBD2. The J call could be wrong; TRBJ2-5 is a better fit for the DNA end. Germline assignment: CDR1 SGHAT and CDR2 FQNNGV. The CDR3 loop spans 17 amino acids. CDR3 DNA sequence: TGTGCCAGCAGCCTTCGGGGACTAGCGGGAGGGCAAGAGACCCAGTACTTC. Encoded protein: CASSLRGLAGGQETQYF.

The table lists this clonotype with a few counts. This chain connects TRBV7-9 to TRBJ2-1; D gene unclear. The CDR3 is 13 residues long. CDR1 is SEHNR and CDR2 is FQNEAQ in the germline V gene (reference sequence). V was pared by 1 base and J by 6 bases, with 7 bases between. The CDR3 DNA reads TGTGCCAGCAGCTTAGAGCAGTTCAATGAGCAGTTCTTC. This gives the protein CASSLEQFNEQFF.

V gene TRBV12-3 or TRBV12-4 combines with J gene TRBJ1-6, with a weak D call TRBD1 (5 bases). The V and J ends lost 6 bases and 5 bases respectively, with 14 bases between them. This CDR3 is built from 15 residues. The CDR3 is CASSRTGLNNSPLHF. DNA of the CDR3: TGTGCCAGCAGCCGCACGGGACTTAATAATTCACCCCTCCACTTT.

This clonotype has a handful of counts. The genes are TRBV6-5 and TRBJ2-1; TRBD1 agrees at 7 bases. J was trimmed by 1 base and V by 6 bases; bases with no gene match: 6. CDR3 size: 15 residues. Germline CDR1 and CDR2: MNHEY and SVGAGI. The CDR3 nucleotides read TGTGCCAGCAGGAGACAGGGCGGGTCCTACAATGAGCAGTTCTTC. Translation gives CASRRQGGSYNEQFF.

This sequence joins TRBV29-1 and TRBJ2-7; tentative D call: TRBD1 (7 bases). The J call may be incorrect, as the DNA end agrees better with TRBJ2-5. The CDR3 extends over 18 amino acids. Germline V gene data show CDR1 as SQVTM and CDR2 as ANQGSEA. The CDR3 DNA sequence: TGCAGCGTTGAAGGTCTGGTCGGCGGGACAGAGCGGTACGAGACCCAGTACTTC. Translated, it gives CSVEGLVGGTERYETQYF.

This clonotype was picked up a small number of times. CDR3 region: CSVVSGAYRVTDTQYF. CDR3 nucleotide sequence: TGCAGCGTTGTCAGCGGGGCCTACAGGGTAACAGATACGCAGTATTTT. The chain has TRBV29-1 and TRBJ2-3; possible D gene TRBD2, 7 bases. The length of the CDR3 is 16 residues. Germline values: CDR1 SQVTM, CDR2 ANQGSEA. The V end was cut by 4 bases, the J end by 3 bases, with 20 bases between.

The V call is TRBV4-1, the J call TRBJ1-6; 7 bases are a match to TRBD1. Germline assignment: CDR1 MGHRA and CDR2 YSYEKL. The CDR3 is 17 residues long. V trimming: 2 bases; J trimming: 4 bases; junction bases outside the gene matches: 8. Here the CDR3 DNA reads TGCGCCAGCAGCCAAAAGGGGACAGACAGATATAATTCACCCCTCCACTTT. This encodes CASSQKGTDRYNSPLHF.

This clonotype was seen a handful of times. This chain connects TRBV10-3 to TRBJ1-2; 10 nucleotides match TRBD1. V was pared by 8 bases and J by 1 base, with 13 bases of the junction left unmatched. Germline CDR1 is ENHRY and CDR2 is SYGVKD. The CDR3 covers 17 residues. The CDR3 sequence is CAIGYLGTGALNYGYTF. The CDR3 DNA is TGTGCCATCGGATATTTGGGGACAGGGGCGCTTAACTATGGCTACACCTTC.

This clonotype occurred once. This chain joins TRBV7-2 and TRBJ1-6; tentative D call: TRBD1 (5 bases). The CDR3 covers 14 residues. Deletions cut 1 base from V and 10 bases from J, with 11 bases between. Germline-derived CDR1 and CDR2 are SGHTA and FQGNSA. The CDR3 loop is CASSLVEGTSPLHF. CDR3 nucleotides: TGTGCCAGCAGCTTAGTGGAAGGGACCTCACCCCTCCACTTT. Looking up the rest from reference TRBV7-2 and TRBJ1-6 gives the full variable domain: GAGVSQSPSNKVTEKGKDVELRCDPISGHTALYWYRQSLGQGLEFLIYFQGNSAPDKSGLPSDRFSAERTGGSVSTLTIQRTQQEDSAVYLCASSLVEGTSPLHFGNGTRLTVT.

In this sample, this clonotype turned up many times. The rearrangement links TRBV4-1 to TRBJ2-4; D possibly matches TRBD1 or TRBD2 (5 bases each). Trimming left V 1 base short and J 8 bases short, with 15 bases between. The germline V gene has CDR1 MGHRA and CDR2 YSYEKL. The CDR3 loop spans 15 amino acids. CDR3 DNA sequence: TGCGCCAGCAGCCAAGCCGGCAGGGTGGGGGACATTCAGTACTTC. Translation gives CASSQAGRVGDIQYF.

This clonotype was found many times. This rearrangement joins TRBV13 to TRBJ2-1; a weak D match, TRBD2 (6 bases). Germline V gene lookup returns CDR1 PRHDT and CDR2 FYEKMQ (reference sequence). V dropped 3 bases and J dropped 10 bases, with 10 bases sitting between them. There are 12 residues in the CDR3. This chain's CDR3 is CASSFSAGEQFF. For the CDR3, the DNA is TGTGCCAGCAGCTTTTCGGCGGGAGAGCAGTTCTTC. The full variable domain, its missing parts supplied by reference TRBV13 and TRBJ2-1, is AAGVIQSPRHLIKEKRETATLKCYPIPRHDTVYWYQQGPGQDPQFLISFYEKMQSDKGSIPDRFSAQQFSDYHSELNMSSLELGDSALYFCASSFSAGEQFFGPGTRLTVL.

This sequence joins TRBV25-1 and TRBJ2-7; possibly TRBD1 for D (5 bases). The CDR3 extends over 15 amino acids. Trimming cost V 1 base and J 2 bases, with 12 bases left between them. The germline V gene encodes CDR1 MGHDK and CDR2 SYGVNS. The CDR3 region is CASSESRGGPYEQYF. As DNA, the CDR3 is TGTGCCAGCAGTGAATCAAGGGGCGGACCCTACGAGCAGTACTTC.

This clonotype was recorded a few times. V gene TRBV9 combines with J gene TRBJ2-3; no firm D call. The CDR3 length is 13 residues. In germline, CDR1 is SGDLS, CDR2 YYNGEE. V shed 3 bases and J shed 2 bases, with 7 bases lying between them. The CDR3 nucleotides read TGTGCCAGCAGCGCCCAGCTCACAGATACGCAGTATTTT. Translated: CASSAQLTDTQYF.

This clonotype was seen only a few times. This chain connects TRBV7-9 to TRBJ2-1, with a tentative D call TRBD1 (5 bases). Deletions cut 8 bases from V and 5 bases from J, with 13 bases between. The germline gives CDR1 SEHNR, CDR2 FQNEAQ (reference sequence). The CDR3 loop spans 13 amino acids. CDR3 sequence: CASGAGQDNEQFF. As DNA, the CDR3 is TGTGCCAGCGGGGCAGGGCAGGACAATGAGCAGTTCTTC.

The DNA of the CDR3 is TGCAGTGTGCGGTTTATTAGAGAGCAGTACTTC. This codes for CSVRFIREQYF. The chain links TRBV20-1 to TRBJ2-5, with no clear D. CDR3 length equals 11 residues. Germline lookup yields CDR1 DFQATT and CDR2 SNEGSKA (reference sequence). With 7 bases removed from V and 11 bases from J, the gap between germline ends came to 17 bases.